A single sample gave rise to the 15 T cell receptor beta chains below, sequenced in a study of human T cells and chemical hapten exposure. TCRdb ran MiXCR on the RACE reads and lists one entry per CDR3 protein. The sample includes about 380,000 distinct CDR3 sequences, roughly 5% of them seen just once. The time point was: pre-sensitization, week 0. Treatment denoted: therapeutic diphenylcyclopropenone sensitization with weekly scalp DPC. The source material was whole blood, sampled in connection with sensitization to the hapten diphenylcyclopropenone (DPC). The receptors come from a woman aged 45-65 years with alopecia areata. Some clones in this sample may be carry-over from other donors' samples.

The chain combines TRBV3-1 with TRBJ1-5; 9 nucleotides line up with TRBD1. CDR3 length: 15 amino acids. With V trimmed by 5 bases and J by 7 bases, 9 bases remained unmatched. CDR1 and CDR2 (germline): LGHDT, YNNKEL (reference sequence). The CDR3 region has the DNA TGTGCCAGCAGCTTACAGGGGGCAACAGGACAGCCCCAGCATTTT. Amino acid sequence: CASSLQGATGQPQHF.

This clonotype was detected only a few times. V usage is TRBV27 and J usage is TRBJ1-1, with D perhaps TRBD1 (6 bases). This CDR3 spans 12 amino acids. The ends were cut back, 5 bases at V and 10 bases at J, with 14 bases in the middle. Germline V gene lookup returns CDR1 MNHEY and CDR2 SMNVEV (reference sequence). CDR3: CASSLPSGVAFF. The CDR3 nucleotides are TGTGCCAGCAGTCTACCTTCAGGGGTAGCTTTCTTT.

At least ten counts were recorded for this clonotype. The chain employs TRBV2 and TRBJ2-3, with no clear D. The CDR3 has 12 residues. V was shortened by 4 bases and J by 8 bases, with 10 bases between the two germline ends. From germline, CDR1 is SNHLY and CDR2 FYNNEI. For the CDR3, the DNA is TGTGCCAGCAGTGGCTCAGGCGGTACGCAGTATTTT. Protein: CASSGSGGTQYF.

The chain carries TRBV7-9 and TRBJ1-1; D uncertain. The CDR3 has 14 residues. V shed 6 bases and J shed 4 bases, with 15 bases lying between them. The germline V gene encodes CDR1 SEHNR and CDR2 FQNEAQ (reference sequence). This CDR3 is CASSPIGVVTEAFF. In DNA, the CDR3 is TGTGCCAGCAGTCCCATTGGGGTAGTCACTGAAGCTTTCTTT.

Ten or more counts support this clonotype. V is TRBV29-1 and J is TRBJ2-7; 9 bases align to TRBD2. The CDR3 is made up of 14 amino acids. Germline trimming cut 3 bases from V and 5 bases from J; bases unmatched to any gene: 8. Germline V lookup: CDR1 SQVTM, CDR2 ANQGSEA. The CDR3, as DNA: TGCAGCGTTGATGGGGTAGCGGGGGCAGACGAGCAGTACTTC. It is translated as CSVDGVAGADEQYF.

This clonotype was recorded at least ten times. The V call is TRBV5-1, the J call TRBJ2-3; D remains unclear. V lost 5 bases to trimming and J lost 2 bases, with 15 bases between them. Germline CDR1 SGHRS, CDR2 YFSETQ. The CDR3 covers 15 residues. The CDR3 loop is CASRIYPGNTDTQYF. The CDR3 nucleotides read TGCGCCAGCAGAATCTACCCAGGAAACACAGATACGCAGTATTTT.

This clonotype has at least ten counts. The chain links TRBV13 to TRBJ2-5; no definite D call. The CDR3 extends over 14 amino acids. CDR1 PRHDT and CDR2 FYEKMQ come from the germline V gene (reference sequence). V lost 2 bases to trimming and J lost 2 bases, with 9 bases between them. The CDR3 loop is CASSLQPEQETQYF. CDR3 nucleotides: TGTGCCAGCAGCTTACAACCGGAACAAGAGACCCAGTACTTC.

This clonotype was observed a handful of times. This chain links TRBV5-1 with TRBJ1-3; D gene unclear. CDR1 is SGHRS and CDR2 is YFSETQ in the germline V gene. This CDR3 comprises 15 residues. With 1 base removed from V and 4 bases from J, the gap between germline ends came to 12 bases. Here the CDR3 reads CASSLFEGIGNTIYF. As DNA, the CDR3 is TGCGCCAGCAGCTTGTTTGAGGGTATAGGAAACACCATATATTTT.

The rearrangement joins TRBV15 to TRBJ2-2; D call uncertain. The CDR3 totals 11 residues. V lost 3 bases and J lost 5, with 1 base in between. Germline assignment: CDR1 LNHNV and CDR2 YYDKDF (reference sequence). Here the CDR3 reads CATSRTGELFF. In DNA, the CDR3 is TGTGCCACCAGCAGGACCGGGGAGCTGTTTTTT. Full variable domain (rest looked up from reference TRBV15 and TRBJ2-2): DAMVIQNPRYQVTQFGKPVTLSCSQTLNHNVMYWYQQKSSQAPKLLFHYYDKDFNNEADTPDNFQSRRPNTSFCFLDIRSPGLGDTAMYLCATSRTGELFFGEGSRLTVL.

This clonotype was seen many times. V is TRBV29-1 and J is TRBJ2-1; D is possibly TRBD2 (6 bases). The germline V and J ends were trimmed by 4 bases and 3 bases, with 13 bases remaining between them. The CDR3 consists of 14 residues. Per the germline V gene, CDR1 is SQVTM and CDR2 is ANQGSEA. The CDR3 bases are TGCAGCGTTGTGAGGAGGGCCGACTACAATGAGCAGTTCTTC. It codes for CSVVRRADYNEQFF.

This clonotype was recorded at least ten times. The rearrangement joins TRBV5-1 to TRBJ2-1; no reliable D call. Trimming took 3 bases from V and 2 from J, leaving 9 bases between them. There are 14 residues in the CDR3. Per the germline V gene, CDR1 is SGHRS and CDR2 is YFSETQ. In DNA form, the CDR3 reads TGCGCCAGCAGCTCTACTGACACCTACAATGAGCAGTTCTTC. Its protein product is CASSSTDTYNEQFF.

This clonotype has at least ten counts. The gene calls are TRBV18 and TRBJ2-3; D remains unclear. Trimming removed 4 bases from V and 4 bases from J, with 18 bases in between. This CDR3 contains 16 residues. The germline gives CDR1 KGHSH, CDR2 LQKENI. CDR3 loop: CASSLKLPLTPDTQYF. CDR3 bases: TGTGCCAGCTCACTTAAACTACCTTTGACGCCAGATACGCAGTATTTT.

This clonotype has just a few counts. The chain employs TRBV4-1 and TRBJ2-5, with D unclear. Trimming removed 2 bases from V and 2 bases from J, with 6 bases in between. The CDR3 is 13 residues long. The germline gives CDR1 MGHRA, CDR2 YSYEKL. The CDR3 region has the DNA TGCGCCAGCAGCCAAAAACAGCAAGAGACCCAGTACTTC. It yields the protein CASSQKQQETQYF.

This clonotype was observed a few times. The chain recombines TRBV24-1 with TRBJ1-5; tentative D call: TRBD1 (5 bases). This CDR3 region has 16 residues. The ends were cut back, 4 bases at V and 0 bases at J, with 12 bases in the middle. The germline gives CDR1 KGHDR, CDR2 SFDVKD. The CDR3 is CATSESGTYSNQPQHF. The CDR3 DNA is TGTGCCACCAGTGAATCCGGGACCTATAGCAATCAGCCCCAGCATTTT.

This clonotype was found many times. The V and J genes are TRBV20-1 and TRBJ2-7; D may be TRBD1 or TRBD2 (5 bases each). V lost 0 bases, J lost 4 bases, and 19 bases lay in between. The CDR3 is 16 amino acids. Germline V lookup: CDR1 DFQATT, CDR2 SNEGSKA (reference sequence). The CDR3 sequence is CSARDSGPVRGYEQYF. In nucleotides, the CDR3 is TGCAGTGCTAGAGATTCGGGGCCCGTGCGTGGGTACGAGCAGTACTTC.